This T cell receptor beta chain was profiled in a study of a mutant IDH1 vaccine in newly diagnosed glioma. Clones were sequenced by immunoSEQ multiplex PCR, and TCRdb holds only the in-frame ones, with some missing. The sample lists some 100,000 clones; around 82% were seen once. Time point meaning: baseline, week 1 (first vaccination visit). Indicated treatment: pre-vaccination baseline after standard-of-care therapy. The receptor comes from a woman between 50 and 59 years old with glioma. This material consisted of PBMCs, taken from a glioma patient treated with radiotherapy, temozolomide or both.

CDR3 protein: CASSLMTGSYEQYF. CDR3 nucleotide sequence: TGTGCCAGCAGCCTGATGACTGGGTCCTACGAGCAGTACTTC. The chain is built from TRBV11-2 and TRBJ2-7; D gene ambiguous. Between the trimmed V and J ends, which lost 5 bases and 1 base, there was a span of 12 bases. Germline CDR1 SGHAT, CDR2 FQNNGV. The CDR3 is 14 amino acids.